Reported below is one T cell receptor (beta chain). The antigen remains undetermined. Vbeta (60) and Jbeta (13) primers were used in the PCR. Sequenced by immunoSEQ multiplex PCR; TCRdb stores in-frame clones only, minus some. The table includes tens of thousands of clones, over 60% detected once. Trimming removed 5 bases from V and 3 bases from J; junction bases left unmatched: 11. CDR3 length: 16 residues. Germline V gives CDR1 MGHRA, CDR2 YSYEKL. The entry originates in a study of cytomegalovirus exposure and HLA in healthy donors. Study results and limitations: Productive status was seen about 87% or about 30% of the time for most TCR beta V segments in an earlier analysis. Among TCR beta chains, those listed as cytomegalovirus-associated numbered around 160.

The clonotype was recovered from a male donor in good health and CMV-seropositive. This chain connects TRBV4-1 to TRBJ2-5; TRBD2 matches 8 bases. The sample taken for sequencing was PBMCs. The chain's CDR3 is CASSAPSGLVKETQYF. In DNA, the CDR3 is TGCGCCAGCAGCGCTCCGTCGGGACTAGTAAAAGAGACCCAGTACTTC.